Presented here are 25 T cell receptor beta chains from one specimen sequenced in a study of blood T cell repertoires in COVID-19. Generated by immunoSEQ multiplex PCR, the TCRdb table keeps only in-frame clones and is missing some. The repertoire holds 200,000 to 250,000 clones, 80% to 90% seen once, with about 4% in the top ten. Source material: PBMCs or T cells enriched from blood (not recorded which). Source of these receptors: a woman between 40 and 50 years old with acute COVID-19.

The CDR3 is CASRANAGDGYTF. CDR3 coding DNA: TGTGCCAGCAGGGCCAACGCGGGGGATGGCTACACCTTC. The V and J genes are TRBV2 and TRBJ1-2; the D gene is possibly TRBD1 (5 bases). Trimming pared 6 bases from V and 6 bases from J, leaving 14 bases between. CDR3 length: 13 residues. Germline CDR1 reads SNHLY; CDR2 reads FYNNEI.

The gene calls are TRBV10-3 and TRBJ1-4, with D unclear. Germline CDR1 ENHRY, CDR2 SYGVKD. The CDR3 has 16 residues. V dropped 6 bases and J dropped 3 bases, with 17 bases sitting between them. The CDR3 DNA reads as TGTGCCATCAGCGCCCCTAGGGAGCGAGCTAATGAAAAACTGTTTTTT. Its protein is CAISAPRERANEKLFF.

The rearrangement joins TRBV7-2 to TRBJ1-5; the match to TRBD1 covers 7 bases. Per the germline V gene, CDR1 is SGHTA and CDR2 is FQGNSA. V lost 4 bases to trimming and J lost 5 bases; unmatched junction nucleotides: 11. This CDR3 region has 16 residues. The CDR3 here is CASSSPILTGDQPQHF. The CDR3 DNA reads as TGTGCCAGCAGCTCCCCGATCCTTACAGGGGATCAGCCCCAGCATTTT. The full variable domain, rest sourced from reference TRBV7-2 and TRBJ1-5, is GAGVSQSPSNKVTEKGKDVELRCDPISGHTALYWYRQSLGQGLEFLIYFQGNSAPDKSGLPSDRFSAERTGGSVSTLTIQRTQQEDSAVYLCASSSPILTGDQPQHFGDGTRLSIL.

This rearrangement joins TRBV7-9 to TRBJ2-2; no clear D. CDR3 length: 13 residues. Germline CDR1 SEHNR, CDR2 FQNEAQ (reference sequence). V lost 5 bases to trimming and J lost 4 bases, with 8 bases between them. Here the CDR3 reads CASSHGSTGELFF. The CDR3 DNA reads as TGTGCCAGCAGCCACGGGTCCACCGGGGAGCTGTTTTTT. The full variable domain, its missing parts supplied by reference TRBV7-9 and TRBJ2-2, is DTGVSQNPRHKITKRGQNVTFRCDPISEHNRLYWYRQTLGQGPEFLTYFQNEAQLEKSRLLSDRFSAERPKGSFSTLEIQRTEQGDSAMYLCASSHGSTGELFFGEGSRLTVL.

The chain is built from TRBV9 and TRBJ1-5; 7 bases fit TRBD1. The CDR3 sequence is 15 residues long. The germline V gene has CDR1 SGDLS and CDR2 YYNGEE. V gave up 6 bases and J gave up 3 bases; unmatched junction bases: 9. The CDR3 region has the DNA TGTGCCAGCAACTTGGCCGGGACAGACAATCAGCCCCAGCATTTT. This encodes CASNLAGTDNQPQHF.

The CDR3 sequence is CASGTGSSYNEQFF. The CDR3 DNA reads as TGTGCCAGCGGGACAGGGAGCTCCTACAATGAGCAGTTCTTC. The chain employs TRBV11-2 and TRBJ2-1, with 9 bases lining up with TRBD1. The CDR3 has 14 amino acids. Losses at the gene ends were 8 bases for V and 0 bases for J; bases not matched to a gene: 2. Germline CDR1 is SGHAT and CDR2 is FQNNGV. Full variable domain (remainder filled in from reference TRBV11-2 and TRBJ2-1): EAGVAQSPRYKIIEKRQSVAFWCNPISGHATLYWYQQILGQGPKLLIQFQNNGVVDDSQLPKDRFSAERLKGVDSTLKIQPAKLEDSAVYLCASGTGSSYNEQFFGPGTRLTVL.

The chain is built from TRBV4-1 and TRBJ1-1; 7 bases fit TRBD1. This CDR3 has 16 amino acids. From germline, CDR1 is MGHRA and CDR2 YSYEKL. Trimming cost V 5 bases and J 5 bases; bases outside gene matches: 14. In DNA form, the CDR3 reads TGCGCCAGCAGCTTATCCTTCCCAGGGGGAGAAACTGAAGCTTTCTTT. Its translation is CASSLSFPGGETEAFF.

The J gene is TRBJ1-4, the V gene TRBV9, with D uncertain. Germline V gene data show CDR1 as SGDLS and CDR2 as YYNGEE. The CDR3 covers 11 residues. V dropped 2 bases and J dropped 8 bases, with 4 bases sitting between them. The CDR3 spells CASSVLEKLFF. CDR3 DNA sequence: TGTGCCAGCAGCGTGCTAGAAAAACTGTTTTTT.

CDR3 nucleotide sequence: TGCGCCAGCAGCTTGCTCCGGGGATCAGATACGCAGTATTTT. This sequence encodes CASSLLRGSDTQYF. J is TRBJ2-3 and V is TRBV5-1; the D gene is possibly TRBD2 (5 bases). Trimming shortened V by 1 base and J by 4 bases, and 10 bases separated the two germline ends. The CDR3 loop spans 14 amino acids. Looked up from germline, CDR1 is SGHRS and CDR2 is YFSETQ.

V gene TRBV27 combines with J gene TRBJ1-2, with 9 bases matching TRBD1. Losses at the gene ends were 3 bases for V and 8 bases for J; bases not matched to a gene: 10. Per the germline V gene, CDR1 is MNHEY and CDR2 is SMNVEV (reference sequence). The CDR3 extends over 15 amino acids. CDR3 DNA sequence: TGTGCCAGCAGTTTGATACCGGGACAGGGAATCGGCTACACCTTC. As protein: CASSLIPGQGIGYTF.

The genes are TRBV2 and TRBJ1-1; no reliable D call. Germline V gene sequence: CDR1 SNHLY, CDR2 FYNNEI. Trimming removed 1 base at V and 1 base at J, with 10 bases between. The CDR3 spans 15 residues. CDR3 coding DNA: TGTGCCAGCAGTGAAGTGGGCAGAAAGAACACTGAAGCTTTCTTT. This encodes CASSEVGRKNTEAFF.

The chain carries TRBV9 and TRBJ1-2; 8 bases align to TRBD1. V was pared by 3 bases and J by 3 bases, with 10 bases of the junction left unmatched. This CDR3 has 16 amino acids. From germline, CDR1 is SGDLS and CDR2 YYNGEE. CDR3 coding DNA: TGTGCCAGCAGCGGAGGACAGGGAATTTTGGACTATGGCTACACCTTC. This codes for CASSGGQGILDYGYTF.

The V call is TRBV5-4, the J call TRBJ1-1; no reliable D call. V lost 4 bases and J lost 11, with 15 bases in between. The CDR3 has 12 amino acids. The germline CDR1 and CDR2 sequences are SGHNT and YYREEE (reference sequence). The CDR3 DNA sequence: TGTGCCAGCAGCAATTTATTAAACGGGGCTTTCTTT. The encoded protein is CASSNLLNGAFF.

The chain joins TRBV24-1 to TRBJ2-2; D ambiguous. Germline V CDR1 and CDR2: KGHDR, SFDVKD. The length of the CDR3 is 14 residues. The V gene lost 0 bases and the J gene lost 5 bases, with 6 bases spanning the gap. The CDR3 DNA sequence: TGTGCCACCAGTGATTTGGCAGGTACCGGGGAGCTGTTTTTT. Translation: CATSDLAGTGELFF.

The chain combines TRBV6-2 or TRBV6-3 with TRBJ1-2; perhaps TRBD1 as D (6 bases). Deletions cut 2 bases from V and 2 bases from J, with 15 bases between. This CDR3 contains 16 residues. The V gene's germline CDR1 is MNHEY and CDR2 SVGEGT. CDR3 sequence (DNA): TGTGCCAGCAGTTACCCACGACAGGCCACCAACTATGGCTACACCTTC. It is translated as CASSYPRQATNYGYTF.

This rearrangement joins TRBV5-1 to TRBJ2-7; tentatively, D is TRBD2 (6 bases). The V end was cut by 2 bases, the J end by 7 bases, with 19 bases between. The CDR3 sequence is 15 residues long. Germline CDR1 is SGHRS and CDR2 is YFSETQ. The DNA of the CDR3 is TGCGCCAGCAGCTTCCAGGTCGTAGTGGGGGGAGAGCAGTACTTC. Translation gives CASSFQVVVGGEQYF.

This chain links TRBV13 with TRBJ2-7; 11 bases map to TRBD1. The CDR3 consists of 16 residues. V dropped 1 base and J dropped 2; count of bases not matched to a gene: 4. Germline V gene lookup returns CDR1 PRHDT and CDR2 FYEKMQ (reference sequence). The DNA of the CDR3 is TGTGCCAGCAGCTTAGCGGGACAGGGGGGAACCTACGAGCAGTACTTC. It specifies CASSLAGQGGTYEQYF.

The chain uses TRBV9 and TRBJ1-1; a possible D gene is TRBD1 (6 bases). The CDR3 runs 14 residues. The V end was cut by 3 bases, the J end by 5 bases, with 14 bases between. In germline, CDR1 is SGDLS, CDR2 YYNGEE. The CDR3 here is CASSGTGIRTEAFF. CDR3 sequence (DNA): TGTGCCAGCAGCGGTACAGGGATTAGAACTGAAGCTTTCTTT.

The chain couples TRBV7-3 to TRBJ2-2, with 7 bases identical to TRBD1. Germline loops: CDR1 SGHTA, CDR2 FQGTGA. This CDR3 comprises 15 residues. V dropped 4 bases and J dropped 1; count of bases not matched to a gene: 3. CDR3: CASSSRTGNTGELFF. The CDR3 DNA sequence: TGTGCCAGCAGCTCCAGGACAGGGAACACCGGGGAGCTGTTTTTT.

About this clone: Distinct nucleotide sequences in the sample also encode this CDR3. CDR3 sequence reads: CSASTGGSYEQYV. The CDR3 bases are TGCAGTGCTAGTACGGGGGGCTCCTACGAGCAGTACGTC. The chain carries TRBV20-1 and TRBJ2-7; 7 nucleotides align to TRBD2. CDR3 length: 13 residues. From germline, CDR1 is DFQATT and CDR2 SNEGSKA (reference sequence). V dropped 3 bases and J dropped 0; count of bases not matched to a gene: 2.

The genes are TRBV5-4 and TRBJ1-1; D remains unclear. The V end lost 0 bases, the J end lost 4 bases, and 10 bases lay between the germline ends. CDR3 length: 14 residues. Germline V gene lookup returns CDR1 SGHNT and CDR2 YYREEE (reference sequence). The CDR3 nucleotides read TGTGCCAGCAGCTTGGTTACGGGGAGCACTGAAGCTTTCTTT. It yields the protein CASSLVTGSTEAFF.

The V call is TRBV25-1, the J call TRBJ1-1; a possible D gene is TRBD1 (5 bases). This CDR3 is 13 amino acids long. Germline-derived CDR1 and CDR2 are MGHDK and SYGVNS. Trimming shortened V by 0 bases and J by 9 bases, and 11 bases separated the two germline ends. CDR3 loop: CASSEYAGGKAFF. Here the CDR3 DNA reads TGTGCCAGCAGTGAATATGCGGGGGGAAAAGCTTTCTTT.

V gene TRBV27 combines with J gene TRBJ1-1; TRBD1 agrees at 7 bases. This CDR3 comprises 13 residues. With 5 bases clipped from V and 7 bases from J, the junction kept 7 bases outside the gene matches. Germline assignment: CDR1 MNHEY and CDR2 SMNVEV (reference sequence). The CDR3 nucleotides read TGTGCCAGCAGTCTCCTCCGGGACAGTGAAGCTTTCTTT. Amino acid sequence: CASSLLRDSEAFF.

The V gene is TRBV14, the J gene TRBJ1-4; TRBD1 matches at 10 bases. The CDR3 totals 16 residues. The V gene's germline CDR1 is SGHDN and CDR2 FVKESK. V dropped 5 bases and J dropped 6; count of bases not matched to a gene: 9. CDR3: CASSRPGQGLDEKLFF. The CDR3 nucleotides are TGTGCCAGCAGCAGACCGGGACAGGGGTTGGATGAAAAACTGTTTTTT.

The J gene is TRBJ2-1, the V gene TRBV5-4; 7 bases map to TRBD2. Per the germline V gene, CDR1 is SGHNT and CDR2 is YYREEE (reference sequence). V shed 3 bases and J 4 bases; nucleotides not matched to a gene: 7. This CDR3 is built from 15 residues. The CDR3: CASSSGGLRYNEQFF. The CDR3 DNA sequence: TGTGCCAGCAGCTCGGGGGGTCTACGGTACAATGAGCAGTTCTTC.